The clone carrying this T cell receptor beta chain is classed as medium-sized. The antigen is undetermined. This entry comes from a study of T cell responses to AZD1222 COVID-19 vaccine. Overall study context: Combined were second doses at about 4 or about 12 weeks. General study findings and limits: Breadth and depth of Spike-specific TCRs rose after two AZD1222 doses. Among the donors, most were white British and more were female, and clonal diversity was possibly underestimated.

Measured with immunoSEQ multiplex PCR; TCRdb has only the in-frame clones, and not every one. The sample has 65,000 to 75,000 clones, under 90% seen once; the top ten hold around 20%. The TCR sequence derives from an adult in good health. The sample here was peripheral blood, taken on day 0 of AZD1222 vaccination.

The CDR3 here is CASSAGTVQETQYF. CDR3 DNA sequence: TGTGCCAGCAGCGCCGGGACAGTTCAAGAGACCCAGTACTTC. J is TRBJ2-5 and V is TRBV9; 7 bases agree with TRBD1. J was trimmed by 2 bases and V by 3 bases; bases with no gene match: 4. From germline, CDR1 is SGDLS and CDR2 YYNGEE. The CDR3 spans 14 residues.